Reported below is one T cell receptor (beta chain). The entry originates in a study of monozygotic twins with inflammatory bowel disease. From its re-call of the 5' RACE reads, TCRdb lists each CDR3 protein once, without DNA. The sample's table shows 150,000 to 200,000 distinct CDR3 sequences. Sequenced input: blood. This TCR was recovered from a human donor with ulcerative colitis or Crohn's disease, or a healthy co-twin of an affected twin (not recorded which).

This CDR3 is CASSASRRSYTEAFF. The chain couples TRBV7-9 to TRBJ1-1. CDR1 and CDR2 (germline): SEHNR, FQNEAQ (reference sequence). CDR3 length: 15 residues.